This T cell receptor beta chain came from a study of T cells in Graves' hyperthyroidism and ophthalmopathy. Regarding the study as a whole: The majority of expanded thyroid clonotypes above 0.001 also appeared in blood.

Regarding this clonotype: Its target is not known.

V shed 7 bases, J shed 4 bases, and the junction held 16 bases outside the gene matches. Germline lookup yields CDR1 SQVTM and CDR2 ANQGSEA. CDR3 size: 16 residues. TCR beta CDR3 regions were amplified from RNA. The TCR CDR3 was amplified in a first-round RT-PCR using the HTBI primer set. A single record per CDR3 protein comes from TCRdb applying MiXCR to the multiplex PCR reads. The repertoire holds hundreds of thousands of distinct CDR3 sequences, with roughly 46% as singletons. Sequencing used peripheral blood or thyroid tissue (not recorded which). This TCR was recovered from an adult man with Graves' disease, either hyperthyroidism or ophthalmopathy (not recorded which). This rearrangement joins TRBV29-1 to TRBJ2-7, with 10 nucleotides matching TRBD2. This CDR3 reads CSGEAGSSGSVYEQYF. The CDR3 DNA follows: TGCAGCGGCGAAGCGGGTTCTAGCGGGAGTGTTTACGAGCAGTACTTC.